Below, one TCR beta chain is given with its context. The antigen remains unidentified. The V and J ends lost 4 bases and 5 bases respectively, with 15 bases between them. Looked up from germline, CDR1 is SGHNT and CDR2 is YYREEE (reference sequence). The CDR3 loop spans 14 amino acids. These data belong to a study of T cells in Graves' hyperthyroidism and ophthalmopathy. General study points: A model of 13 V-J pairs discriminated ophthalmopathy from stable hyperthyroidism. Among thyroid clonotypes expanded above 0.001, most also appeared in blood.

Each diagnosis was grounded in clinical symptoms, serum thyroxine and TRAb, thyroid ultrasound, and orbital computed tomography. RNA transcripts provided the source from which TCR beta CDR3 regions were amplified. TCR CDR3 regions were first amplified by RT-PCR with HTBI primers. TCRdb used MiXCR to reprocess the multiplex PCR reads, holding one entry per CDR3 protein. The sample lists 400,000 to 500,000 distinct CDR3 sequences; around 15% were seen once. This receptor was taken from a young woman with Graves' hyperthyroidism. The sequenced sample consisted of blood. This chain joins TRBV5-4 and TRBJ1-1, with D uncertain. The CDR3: CASSLPYRGTEAFF. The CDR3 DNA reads TGTGCCAGCAGCCTGCCGTATCGAGGAACTGAAGCTTTCTTT.